This is a list of T cell receptor beta chains from one sample in a study of blood T cell repertoires in COVID-19. Only in-frame clones appear in the TCRdb table, and some are missing; sequencing was by immunoSEQ multiplex PCR. The data hold about 310,000 clones, with 87% observed a single time. The material sequenced was peripheral blood. The receptors were gathered from a man aged 18-30 years with active or convalescent COVID-19. CDR3s include the opening cysteine and the closing phenylalanine or tryptophan. The D gene is left open where the match is weak. Clone size, where shown, is once, few, many, or a class for clones that have expanded.

d_call	clone_size	v_call	j_call	cdr3_aa	cdr3_nt
NA	NA	TRBV6-5	TRBJ1-2	CASLTRVGEGYTF	TGTGCCAGTCTTACACGGGTAGGAGAAGGCTACACCTTC
NA	NA	TRBV2	TRBJ2-3	CASSPTGSGYQYF	TGTGCCAGCAGCCCAACAGGGTCCGGCTATCAGTATTTT
TRBD2	once	TRBV14	TRBJ2-1	CASSQTEVAGASGQFF	TGTGCCAGCAGCCAAACCGAGGTAGCGGGAGCCTCAGGACAGTTCTTC
TRBD1	NA	TRBV9	TRBJ2-7	CASSVRGTGAEQYF	TGTGCCAGCAGCGTTCGTGGGACAGGGGCCGAGCAGTACTTC
NA	NA	TRBV27	TRBJ1-2	CASSLTGDGYTF	TGTGCCAGCAGTTTAACGGGGGATGGCTACACCTTC
TRBD2	NA	TRBV10-3	TRBJ2-1	CAISEQAGDTYNEQFF	TGTGCCATCAGTGAGCAAGCGGGAGATACCTACAATGAGCAGTTCTTC
TRBD1	NA	TRBV5-8	TRBJ2-7	CASRPGQGRAEQYF	TGTGCCAGCAGACCAGGACAGGGACGGGCGGAGCAGTACTTC
TRBD2	NA	TRBV5-6	TRBJ2-1	CASSLALGLGVGEQFF	TGTGCCAGCAGCTTGGCCTTAGGACTAGGGGTTGGTGAGCAGTTCTTC
TRBD1	once	TRBV6-5	TRBJ2-2	CASIPRGHNTGELFF	TGTGCCAGCATACCTAGGGGGCATAACACCGGGGAGCTGTTTTTT
NA	NA	TRBV19	TRBJ1-4	CASSIDRATNEKLFF	TGTGCCAGTAGTATCGACAGAGCAACTAATGAAAAACTGTTTTTT
NA	NA	TRBV15	TRBJ2-3	CATSQTDTQYF	TGTGCCACCAGCCAAACAGATACGCAGTATTTT
TRBD2	NA	TRBV18	TRBJ2-2	CASSPGTSGGYPVDTGELFF	TGTGCCAGCTCACCGGGGACTAGCGGGGGCTACCCGGTGGACACCGGGGAGCTGTTTTTT
TRBD2	NA	TRBV2	TRBJ2-1	CASRGGGRPHNEQFF	TGTGCCAGCAGGGGGGGCGGGAGGCCCCACAATGAGCAGTTCTTC
NA	NA	TRBV28	TRBJ1-5	CASSFRQVNQPQHF	TGTGCCAGCAGTTTCCGGCAGGTCAATCAGCCCCAGCATTTT
TRBD2	NA	TRBV28	TRBJ2-5	CASIGGLAGGETQYF	TGTGCCTCCATTGGGGGACTAGCGGGAGGGGAGACCCAGTACTTC
NA	NA	TRBV6-2/TRBV6-3	TRBJ2-2	CASSTRTKNTGELFF	TGTGCCAGCAGCACCCGGACTAAAAACACCGGGGAGCTGTTTTTT
TRBD1	NA	TRBV27	TRBJ2-7	CASSQQGVGYEQYF	TGTGCCAGCAGCCAACAGGGGGTCGGCTACGAGCAGTACTTC
NA	NA	TRBV21-1	TRBJ2-1	CASSKGSGSSYNEQFF	TGTGCCAGCAGCAAAGGAAGCGGCAGCTCCTACAATGAGCAGTTCTTC